The 15 T cell receptor beta chains below all came from one sample that was sequenced in a study of cytotoxic CD8 clonotypes in ibrutinib-treated CLL. Clones were sequenced by immunoSEQ multiplex PCR, and TCRdb holds only the in-frame ones, with some missing. The table includes over 100,000 clones, under 70% detected once. Sequences were derived from PBMCs, sampled after 24 months of ibrutinib treatment. The receptors shown here come from a human donor with chronic lymphocytic leukemia.

This clone was counted only a few times. The chain combines TRBV30 with TRBJ1-5; D is unresolved. The CDR3 loop spans 11 amino acids. CDR1 GTSNPN and CDR2 SVGIG come from the germline V gene (reference sequence). V was trimmed by 3 bases and J by 11 bases, leaving 11 bases between them. CDR3 bases: TGTGCCTGGAGCGGAGCGGGTTCCCAGCATTTT. It is translated as CAWSGAGSQHF.

This clone has a count of ten or more. The J gene is TRBJ1-5, the V gene TRBV18; tentatively, D is TRBD1 (6 bases). Trimming took off 4 bases at V and 1 base at J, with 8 bases between the two ends. Germline V gene lookup returns CDR1 KGHSH and CDR2 LQKENI. This CDR3 contains 14 residues. CDR3 sequence (DNA): TGTGCCAGCTCACAGGGGGGAAGCAATCAGCCCCAGCATTTT. Translation gives CASSQGGSNQPQHF.

This clone was picked up a small number of times. V usage is TRBV11-3 and J usage is TRBJ2-1, with TRBD2 matching 9 bases. Germline assignment: CDR1 SGHNT and CDR2 YENEEA. The V and J ends lost 1 base and 8 bases, in that order; junction bases with no gene match: 12. The CDR3 is 17 residues long. The CDR3 region is CASSLGARLAADDEQFF. CDR3 coding DNA: TGTGCCAGCAGCTTAGGCGCCCGACTAGCGGCGGACGATGAGCAGTTCTTC.

This clone turned up a few times. This chain links TRBV11-3 with TRBJ1-2; the match to TRBD1 covers 7 bases. The CDR3 is made up of 14 amino acids. Germline V CDR1 and CDR2: SGHNT, YENEEA. With V trimmed by 4 bases and J by 2 bases, 4 bases remained unmatched. CDR3 nucleotides: TGTGCCAGCAGCTCAGGACAGGAGAACTATGGCTACACCTTC. Protein sequence: CASSSGQENYGYTF.

This clone is a singleton in its sample. The chain carries TRBV7-3 and TRBJ2-7, with D perhaps matching TRBD2 (6 bases). Trimming took off 4 bases at V and 4 bases at J, with 11 bases between the two ends. The CDR3 is 13 residues long. Per germline, CDR1 SGHTA and CDR2 FQGTGA. The CDR3 DNA reads TGTGCCAGCAGCTCTGCGGCGGGGTACGAGCAGTACTTC. Its translation: CASSSAAGYEQYF. The complete variable domain, with remaining parts taken from reference TRBV7-3 and TRBJ2-7, reads GAGVSQTPSNKVTEKGKYVELRCDPISGHTALYWYRQSLGQGPEFLIYFQGTGAADDSGLPNDRFFAVRPEGSVSTLKIQRTERGDSAVYLCASSSAAGYEQYFGPGTRLTVT.

This chain links TRBV1 with TRBJ2-2; TRBD2, as called in the table, went unchecked against the DNA. TRBV1 is a pseudogene segment. The CDR3 consists of 20 residues. CDR3 DNA: TGCACCAGCAGCCGCCTAAGGTCGGGGACTAGCGGACCGAACACCGGGGAGCTGTTTTTT. Its protein is CTSSRLRSGTSGPNTGELFF.

The chain carries TRBV5-1 and TRBJ1-3; D not resolved. The CDR3 consists of 15 residues. Trimming shortened V by 2 bases and J by 8 bases, and 17 bases separated the two germline ends. The germline V gene has CDR1 SGHRS and CDR2 YFSETQ. CDR3 sequence reads: CASSLQHPREDTIYF. The CDR3 DNA is TGCGCCAGCAGCTTACAACATCCGAGGGAAGACACCATATATTTT. The full variable domain, in which reference TRBV5-1 and TRBJ1-3 provide the parts outside the CDR3, is KAGVTQTPRYLIKTRGQQVTLSCSPISGHRSVSWYQQTPGQGLQFLFEYFSETQRNKGNFPGRFSGRQFSNSRSEMNVSTLELGDSALYLCASSLQHPREDTIYFGEGSWLTVV.

This chain's CDR3 is CASSLEGAFF. In nucleotides, the CDR3 is TGTGCCAGCAGCTTAGAGGGGGCTTTCTTT. The chain is built from TRBV7-2 and TRBJ1-1; the D gene is possibly TRBD1 (5 bases). V gave up 1 base and J gave up 11 bases, with 5 bases separating them. From germline, CDR1 is SGHTA and CDR2 FQGNSA. The CDR3 spans 10 residues.

This clone was seen only a few times. The rearrangement uses TRBV9 and TRBJ2-7; TRBD1 matches 9 bases. V lost 3 bases, J lost 3 bases, and 4 bases stayed unmatched. There are 14 residues in the CDR3. Germline assignment: CDR1 SGDLS and CDR2 YYNGEE. The CDR3 protein is CASSGGQGNYEQYF. The CDR3 nucleotides read TGTGCCAGCAGCGGGGGACAGGGAAACTACGAGCAGTACTTC.

CDR3 sequence: CASSLSGTSSNEQFF. The CDR3, as DNA: TGTGCCAGCAGCCTCTCCGGGACTAGCAGTAATGAGCAGTTCTTC. V usage is TRBV6-1 and J usage is TRBJ2-1; 9 bases line up with TRBD2. The CDR3 contains 15 residues. Per the germline V gene, CDR1 is MNHNS and CDR2 is SASEGT. The V and J ends lost 6 bases and 7 bases, in that order; junction bases with no gene match: 10.

This rearrangement joins TRBV6-5 to TRBJ2-1, with D possibly being TRBD1 or TRBD2 (6 bases each). Trimming stripped 4 bases from V and 9 bases from J, with 19 bases between. The length of the CDR3 is 15 residues. Germline assignment: CDR1 MNHEY and CDR2 SVGAGI. CDR3 residues: CASSSPKGGLSEQFF. In nucleotides, the CDR3 is TGTGCCAGCAGTTCCCCCAAGGGGGGCCTGAGTGAGCAGTTCTTC.

The chain recombines TRBV28 with TRBJ2-7, with D possibly called TRBD1 or TRBD2 (5 bases each). This CDR3 has 14 amino acids. The V end lost 6 bases, the J end lost 0 bases, and 12 bases lay between the germline ends. In germline, CDR1 is MDHEN, CDR2 SYDVKM. CDR3 sequence reads: CASRVGENSYEQYF. The CDR3 region has the DNA TGTGCCAGCAGGGTGGGGGAGAACTCCTACGAGCAGTACTTC.

The rearrangement uses TRBV30 and TRBJ1-1; D is unresolved. The CDR3 consists of 13 residues. Germline CDR1 GTSNPN, CDR2 SVGIG (reference sequence). V shed 3 bases and J shed 3 bases, with 11 bases lying between them. The CDR3 DNA is TGTGCCTGGAGCTACGGGAAGGACACTGAAGCTTTCTTT. Residues: CAWSYGKDTEAFF.

This clone was counted ten times or more. V usage is TRBV9 and J usage is TRBJ2-7; D is possibly TRBD2 (6 bases). Germline V CDR1 and CDR2: SGDLS, YYNGEE. Deletions cut 1 base from V and 2 bases from J, with 13 bases between. CDR3 length: 15 amino acids. In DNA form, the CDR3 reads TGTGCCAGCAGCGTAAGGGCGGGGAACCCCTACGAGCAGTACTTC. Translated, it gives CASSVRAGNPYEQYF.

The chain carries TRBV29-1 and TRBJ2-2; 11 bases are shared with TRBD2. Germline CDR1 and CDR2: SQVTM and ANQGSEA. This CDR3 region has 15 residues. The J segment lost 4 bases and the V segment lost 7 bases, leaving 8 bases of the junction unmatched. The CDR3 region has the DNA TGCAGCGGGATAGCGGGGGGGCGAGGCACCGGGGAGCTGTTTTTT. Amino acid sequence: CSGIAGGRGTGELFF.